Sequencing of this T cell receptor beta chain was carried out in a study of T cells in Graves' hyperthyroidism and ophthalmopathy. This clonotype was seen a handful of times. Exclusion followed for patients with uncontrolled infection, other autoimmune disease, pregnancy or lactation. Amplified TCR beta CDR3 regions derived from RNA transcripts. RT-PCR in the first round (using the HTBI primer set) targeted the TCR CDR3. Via MiXCR, TCRdb re-called the multiplex PCR reads, giving one row per CDR3 protein. The profile shows 300,000 to 400,000 distinct CDR3 sequences, roughly 20% of them singletons. The specimen was blood. The receptor was derived from a woman in her 50s with Graves' hyperthyroidism.

Here the CDR3 reads CASRISGGSEAFF. The CDR3 nucleotides are TGTGCCAGCAGAATTTCCGGGGGTTCTGAAGCTTTCTTT. This chain joins TRBV7-9 and TRBJ1-1; a possible D gene is TRBD1 (5 bases). This CDR3 spans 13 amino acids. The V end was cut by 6 bases, the J end by 6 bases, with 14 bases between. CDR1 is SEHNR and CDR2 is FQNEAQ in the germline V gene (reference sequence).